This T cell receptor beta chain was recorded in a study of blood T cells in healthy people across ages. Findings and caveats of the study: Naive T cell percentage showed a strong correlation with TCR beta diversity.

The CDR3 contains 17 residues. Germline V CDR1 and CDR2: SNHLY, FYNNEI. The ends were cut back, 5 bases at V and 4 bases at J, with 23 bases in the middle. Donors gave 9 to 10 milliliters of peripheral blood apiece. Together with a sample-barcoded 5' primer, a J-beta primer mix was included in a second PCR lasting roughly 7 to 11 cycles. TCRdb called the 5' RACE reads again in MiXCR, with one record for every CDR3 protein. In the table there are about 600,000 distinct CDR3 sequences, under 55% of which are singletons. The sample holds one count of this clonotype. Its cognate antigen is unknown. Sequencing was performed on blood. This chain joins TRBV2 and TRBJ1-2; possible D gene TRBD1, 6 bases. This TCR was recovered from an elderly man in good health. CDR3 sequence: CASSLGANRQIRYGYTF. CDR3 DNA sequence: TGTGCCAGCAGTTTGGGGGCCAACCGACAGATCCGCTATGGCTACACCTTC.